The entry below gives a single TCR beta chain sequence along with its context. The data derive from a study of blood T cell repertoires in COVID-19. At the level of the study: Both acute and convalescent COVID-19 samples were obtained from the United States, Italy and Spain.

The trim removed 0 bases at V and 5 bases at J, leaving 3 bases unmatched. The CDR3 is made up of 15 amino acids. Germline V lookup: CDR1 MNHEY, CDR2 SVGAGI. In the authors' workflow: Reference gene primer amplification in the assay estimated nucleated cell counts. Only in-frame clones appear in the TCRdb table, and some are missing; sequencing was by immunoSEQ multiplex PCR. V and J calls and clone size follow that table, whereas D and trimming were derived from the DNA. The sample carries about 100,000 clones, 80% to 90% recorded once. The rearrangement uses TRBV6-5 and TRBJ1-5; 8 nucleotides agree with TRBD1. The specimen was peripheral blood. The source is a woman under 40 with acute or convalescent COVID-19. CDR3 in amino acids: CASSYSNRGDQPQHF. CDR3 DNA sequence: TGTGCCAGCAGTTACTCGAACAGGGGGGATCAGCCCCAGCATTTT.